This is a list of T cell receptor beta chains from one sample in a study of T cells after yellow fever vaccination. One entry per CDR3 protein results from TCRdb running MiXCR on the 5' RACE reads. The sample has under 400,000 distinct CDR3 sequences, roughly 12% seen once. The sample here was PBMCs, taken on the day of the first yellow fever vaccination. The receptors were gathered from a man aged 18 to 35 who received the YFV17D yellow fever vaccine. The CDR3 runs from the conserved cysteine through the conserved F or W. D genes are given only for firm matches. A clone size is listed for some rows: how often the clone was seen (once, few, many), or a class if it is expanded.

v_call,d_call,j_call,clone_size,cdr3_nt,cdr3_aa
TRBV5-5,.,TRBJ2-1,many,TGTGCCAGCAGCTTAGTCCCGGGCGACAATGAGCAGTTCTTC,CASSLVPGDNEQFF
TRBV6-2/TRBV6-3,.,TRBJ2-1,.,TGTGCCAGCAGTTCGTTATTCAACCTCGGGGTCTACAATGAGCAGTTCTTC,CASSSLFNLGVYNEQFF
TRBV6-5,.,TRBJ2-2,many,TGTGCCAGCAGTTCGGGTGCCGGGGAGCTGTTTTTT,CASSSGAGELFF
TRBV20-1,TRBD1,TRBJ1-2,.,TGCAGTGCTAGGGAGGGGGCGCGTGCATTTGGCTACACCTTC,CSAREGARAFGYTF
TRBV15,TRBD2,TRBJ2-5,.,TGTGCCACCAGCAGAGACCCCGGGGGGGCGGAGACCCAGTACTTC,CATSRDPGGAETQYF
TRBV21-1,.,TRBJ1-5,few,TGTGCCAGCACCCCCGCCAGGAGAGCTTGTCAGCCCCAGCATTTT,CASTPARRACQPQHF
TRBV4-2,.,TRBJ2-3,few,TGTGCCAGCAGCCAACCAGGTCCAGATACGCAGTATTTT,CASSQPGPDTQYF
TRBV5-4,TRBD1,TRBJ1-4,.,TGTGCCAGCAGCGAGAGACAGGGGGTTGGTGAAAAACTGTTTTTT,CASSERQGVGEKLFF
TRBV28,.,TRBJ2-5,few,TGTGCCAGCAGACCCCCAGGGGCAGGTGAGACCCAGTACTTC,CASRPPGAGETQYF
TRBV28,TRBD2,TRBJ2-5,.,TGTGCCAGCAGTTTAACTAGCGGTCCCGGAGGTGGGGAGACCCAGTACTTC,CASSLTSGPGGGETQYF
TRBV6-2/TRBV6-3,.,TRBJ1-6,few,TGTGCCAGCAGTTACCGATCGGCCGGATATAATTCACCCCTCCACTTT,CASSYRSAGYNSPLHF
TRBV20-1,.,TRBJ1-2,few,TGCAGTGCTAGCCACGATAACTATGGCTACACCTTC,CSASHDNYGYTF
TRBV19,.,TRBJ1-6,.,TGTGCCAGTAGTATTACCGGACGCGATAAGGCACCCCTCCACTTT,CASSITGRDKAPLHF
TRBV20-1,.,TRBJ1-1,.,TGCAGTGCCAGCGGACACCTGAAAACTGAAGCTTTCTTT,CSASGHLKTEAFF
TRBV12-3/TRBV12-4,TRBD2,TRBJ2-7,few,TGTGCCAGCAGCGCGGGGGTGTCGGGGTGGTGGGGCGAGCAGTACTTC,CASSAGVSGWWGEQYF
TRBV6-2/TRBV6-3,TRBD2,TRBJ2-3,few,TGTGCCAGCCGCTACCGACTAGCGGGGGAGAGCACAGATACGCAGTATTTT,CASRYRLAGESTDTQYF
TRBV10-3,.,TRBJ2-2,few,TGTGCCACGGGACTTCTAAACACCGGGGAGCTGTTTTTT,CATGLLNTGELFF
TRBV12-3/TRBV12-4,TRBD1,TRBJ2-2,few,TGTGCCAGCACTCGGACAGGGCCCACCGGGGAGCTGTTTTTT,CASTRTGPTGELFF
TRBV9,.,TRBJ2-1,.,TGTGCCAGCAGCCCTGGGAGCGTAGAGCAGTTCTTC,CASSPGSVEQFF
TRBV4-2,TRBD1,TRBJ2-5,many,TGTGCCAGCAGCCAAACATTGGACAGGGGGATTACCCAGTACTTC,CASSQTLDRGITQYF
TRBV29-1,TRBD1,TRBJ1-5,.,TGCAGCGTTTCCCAGGGGGCGGTTCAGCCCCAGCATTTT,CSVSQGAVQPQHF
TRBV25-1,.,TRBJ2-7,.,TGTGCCAGCAGTGTTGCCCTCGAGCAGTACTTC,CASSVALEQYF
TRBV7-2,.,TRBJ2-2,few,TGTGCCAGCAGCTTAGGCGCCAGGGTTGGGGACACCGGGGAGCTGTTTTTT,CASSLGARVGDTGELFF
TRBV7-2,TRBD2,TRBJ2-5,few,TGTGCCAGCAGCGTTAGCGGGGGGGCCCGGGAGACCCAGTACTTC,CASSVSGGARETQYF
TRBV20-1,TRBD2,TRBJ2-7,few,TGCAGTGCTAGAGATGGGAGGGAGGAGGAGCAGTACTTC,CSARDGREEEQYF
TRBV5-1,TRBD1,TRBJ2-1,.,TGCGCCAGCAGCCCCTACCCGACAGGGGGTCGGGCGAATGAGCAGTTCTTC,CASSPYPTGGRANEQFF
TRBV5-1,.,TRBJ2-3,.,TGCGCCAGCAGCTTTGGGACCCCCCAAGATACGCAGTATTTT,CASSFGTPQDTQYF
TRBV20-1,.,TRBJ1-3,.,TGCAGTGTTTTATCCCAAGCTGGAAACACCATATATTTT,CSVLSQAGNTIYF
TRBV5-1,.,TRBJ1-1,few,TGCGCCAGCACTTCGAACGCAAACACTGAAGCTTTCTTT,CASTSNANTEAFF
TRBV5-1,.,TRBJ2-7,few,TGCGCCAGCAGCTTGTTTGGCGGCTACGAGCAGTACTTC,CASSLFGGYEQYF
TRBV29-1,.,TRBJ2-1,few,TGCAGCGTTGAATTGGTAGGGTATGAGCAGTTCTTC,CSVELVGYEQFF
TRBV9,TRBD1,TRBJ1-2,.,TGTGCCAGCAGCCTAAGGCACGACAGGGAGGAAATTGATGGCTACACCTTC,CASSLRHDREEIDGYTF
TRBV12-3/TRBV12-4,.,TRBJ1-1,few,TGTGCCAGCAGTTTGGGGCCGAAGGGAAGGAACACTGAAGCTTTCTTT,CASSLGPKGRNTEAFF
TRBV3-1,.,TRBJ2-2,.,TGTGCCAGCAGCCGAGGCGCGGAGGCGGGGACCACCGGGGAGCTGTTTTTT,CASSRGAEAGTTGELFF
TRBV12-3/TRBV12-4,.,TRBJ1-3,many,TGTGCCAGCACCCGTTGGGGGTCTGGAAACACCATATATTTT,CASTRWGSGNTIYF
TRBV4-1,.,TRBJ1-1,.,TGCGCCAGCAGCCATGTACACCTGATCGAGACTGAAGCTTTCTTT,CASSHVHLIETEAFF
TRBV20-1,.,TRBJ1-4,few,TGCAGTGCGGGGGATTGGAGGGCCAATGAAAAACTGTTTTTT,CSAGDWRANEKLFF
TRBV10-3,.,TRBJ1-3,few,TGTGCCATCAGTGAGAGGACAGTGGCTGGAAACACCATATATTTT,CAISERTVAGNTIYF
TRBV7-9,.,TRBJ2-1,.,TGTGCCAGCAGAGGGATTTCCCATGAGCAGTTCTTC,CASRGISHEQFF
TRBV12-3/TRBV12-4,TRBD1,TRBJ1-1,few,TGTGCCAGCAGTCCCCAAGGGACAGTGAACACTGAAGCTTTCTTT,CASSPQGTVNTEAFF